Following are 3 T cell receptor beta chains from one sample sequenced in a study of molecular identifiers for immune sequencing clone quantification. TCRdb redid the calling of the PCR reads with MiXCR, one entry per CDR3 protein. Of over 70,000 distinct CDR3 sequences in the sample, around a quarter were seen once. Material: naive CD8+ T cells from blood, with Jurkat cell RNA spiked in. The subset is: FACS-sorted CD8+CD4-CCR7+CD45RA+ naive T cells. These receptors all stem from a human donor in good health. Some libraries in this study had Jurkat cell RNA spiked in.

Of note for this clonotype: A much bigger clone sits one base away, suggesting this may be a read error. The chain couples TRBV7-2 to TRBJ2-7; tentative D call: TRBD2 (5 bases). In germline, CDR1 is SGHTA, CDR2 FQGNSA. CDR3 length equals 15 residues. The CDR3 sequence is CASSLGGRESLEQHF. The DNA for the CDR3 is TGTGCCAGCAGCTTAGGTGGCCGGGAAAGTCTCGAGCAGCACTTC.

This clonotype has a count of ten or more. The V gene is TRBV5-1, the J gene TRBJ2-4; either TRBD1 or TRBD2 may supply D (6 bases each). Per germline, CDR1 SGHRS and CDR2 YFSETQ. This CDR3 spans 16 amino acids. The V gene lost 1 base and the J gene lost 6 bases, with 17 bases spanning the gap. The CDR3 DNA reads TGCGCCAGCAGCTTGATCGGGGGCGCGAATGGAAACATTCAGTACTTC. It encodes CASSLIGGANGNIQYF.

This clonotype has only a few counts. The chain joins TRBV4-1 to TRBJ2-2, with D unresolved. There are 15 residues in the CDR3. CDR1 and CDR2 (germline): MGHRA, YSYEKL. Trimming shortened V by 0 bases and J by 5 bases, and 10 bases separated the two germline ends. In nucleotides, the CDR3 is TGCGCCAGCAGCCAAGATGGGATAACGACCGGGGAGCTGTTTTTT. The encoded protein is CASSQDGITTGELFF.